What follows are 32 T cell receptor beta chains derived from one specimen sequenced in a study of cytomegalovirus exposure and HLA in healthy donors. PCR amplification relied on 60 Vbeta primers (plus 13 Jbeta primers). Libraries were prepared by immunoSEQ multiplex PCR; TCRdb keeps only in-frame clonotypes and omits some of them. The table lists some 100,000 clones, about 75% of them singletons. The sequencing sample was made of PBMCs. These receptors were taken from a woman between 40 and 50 years old in good health and CMV-seropositive.

The V call is TRBV2, the J call TRBJ2-2, with 8 bases identical to TRBD2. CDR3 size: 13 residues. Germline V gene lookup returns CDR1 SNHLY and CDR2 FYNNEI. Trimming at V came to 7 bases and at J to 5 bases, leaving 3 bases not matched to a gene. Here the CDR3 DNA reads TGTGCCAGCACGGGGGGGCCTACCGGGGAGCTGTTTTTT. Amino acid sequence: CASTGGPTGELFF.

The rearrangement links TRBV7-2 to TRBJ2-3; 7 bases fit TRBD2. CDR1 is SGHTA, CDR2 FQGNSA, per germline. V was clipped by 6 bases and J by 5 bases; unmatched bases: 5. The CDR3 is 13 residues long. The CDR3 region has the DNA TGTGCCAGCAGACGAGCGGGGTTAGATACGCAGTATTTT. Translation: CASRRAGLDTQYF.

The chain carries TRBV4-1 and TRBJ2-7; 7 nucleotides match TRBD1. Trimming removed 4 bases from V and 3 bases from J; junction bases left unmatched: 3. The CDR3 runs to 13 residues. From germline, CDR1 is MGHRA and CDR2 YSYEKL. CDR3 sequence (DNA): TGCGCCAGCAGCCTCCGGGACAGCTACGAGCAGTACTTC. Translation gives CASSLRDSYEQYF.

On this clone itself: A junction boundary mismatches the germline segment, possibly from a read error. The V and J genes are TRBV6-6 and TRBJ1-6, with D unresolved. The CDR3 sequence is 13 residues long. Germline CDR1 MNHNY, CDR2 SVGAGI (reference sequence). CDR3 in DNA: TGTGCCAGCAGTTACGCGGGAGATTCCCCCCTCCACTTT. The encoded protein is CASSYAGDSPLHF.

A few counts support this clone. The chain recombines TRBV9 with TRBJ2-1; 10 bases fit TRBD2. The CDR3 totals 11 residues. The V gene's germline CDR1 is SGDLS and CDR2 YYNGEE. CDR3 sequence: CSSGGDNEQFF. The CDR3 DNA follows: TGTTCGAGCGGGGGGGACAATGAGCAGTTCTTC.

This clone was seen only a few times. The V gene is TRBV6-5, the J gene TRBJ1-5; D not certain. The CDR3 covers 13 residues. V shed 5 bases and J shed 2 bases, with 7 bases lying between them. The germline CDR1 and CDR2 sequences are MNHEY and SVGAGI. DNA for the CDR3: TGTGCCAGCAGTGGCTTGGGCAATCAGCCCCAGCATTTT. Residues: CASSGLGNQPQHF.

The chain employs TRBV4-1 and TRBJ1-1; perhaps TRBD1 as D (5 bases). In germline, CDR1 is MGHRA, CDR2 YSYEKL. Trimming stripped 6 bases from V and 1 base from J, with 18 bases between. The CDR3 runs to 16 residues. The CDR3: CASRHGLQVGNTEAFF. As DNA, the CDR3 is TGCGCCAGCAGGCACGGATTACAGGTGGGGAACACTGAAGCTTTCTTT.

This chain uses TRBV6-1 with TRBJ1-4; 7 nucleotides agree with TRBD1. V was pared by 6 bases and J by 2 bases, with 6 bases of the junction left unmatched. Germline loops: CDR1 MNHNS, CDR2 SASEGT. CDR3 length: 15 amino acids. Here the CDR3 reads CASSQSGGTNEKLFF. The CDR3 DNA reads as TGTGCCAGCAGCCAGTCAGGGGGGACTAATGAAAAACTGTTTTTT.

V usage is TRBV2 and J usage is TRBJ1-6; 7 nucleotides match TRBD1. This CDR3 spans 18 amino acids. With V trimmed by 0 bases and J by 7 bases, 12 bases remained unmatched. Germline CDR1 and CDR2: SNHLY and FYNNEI. CDR3 DNA: TGTGCCAGCAGTGAAGCCGAATTCAGGACAGGTCGGAATTCACCCCTCCACTTT. It encodes CASSEAEFRTGRNSPLHF. The full variable domain, with the rest looked up from reference TRBV2 and TRBJ1-6, is EPEVTQTPSHQVTQMGQEVILRCVPISNHLYFYWYRQILGQKVEFLVSFYNNEISEKSEIFDDQFSVERPDGSNFTLKIRSTKLEDSAMYFCASSEAEFRTGRNSPLHFGNGTRLTVT.

Written as DNA, the CDR3 is TGTGCCTGGAGTCGAAAAGGGGCCGACTATGGCTACACCTTC. It codes for CAWSRKGADYGYTF. V and J are TRBV30 and TRBJ1-2; D may be TRBD1 (5 bases). The CDR3 covers 14 residues. Trimming took off 2 bases at V and 3 bases at J, with 13 bases between the two ends. Germline V lookup: CDR1 GTSNPN, CDR2 SVGIG (reference sequence). Complete variable domain (other parts from reference TRBV30 and TRBJ1-2): SQTIHQWPATLVQPVGSPLSLECTVEGTSNPNLYWYRQAAGRGLQLLFYSVGIGQISSEVPQNLSASRPQDRQFILSSKKLLLSDSGFYLCAWSRKGADYGYTFGSGTRLTVV.

V gene TRBV5-5 combines with J gene TRBJ1-5; tentative D call: TRBD1 (6 bases). This CDR3 has 16 residues. CDR1 and CDR2 (germline): SGHKS, YYEKEE (reference sequence). V lost 3 bases and J 3 bases, leaving 16 bases between the germline ends. The CDR3 DNA follows: TGTGCCAGCAGCTCATCAGGGGTAGGTGCCAATCAGCCCCAGCATTTT. The encoded protein is CASSSSGVGANQPQHF.

The gene calls are TRBV7-2 and TRBJ1-5; D is ambiguous. CDR1 and CDR2 (germline): SGHTA, FQGNSA. V gave up 3 bases and J gave up 0 bases, with 9 bases separating them. CDR3 length: 15 residues. The CDR3 nucleotides read TGTGCCAGCAGCTTTTGGGGAGCTAGCAATCAGCCCCAGCATTTT. Protein sequence: CASSFWGASNQPQHF.

This chain links TRBV6-6 with TRBJ2-1; 9 bases are shared with TRBD1. The CDR3 spans 15 residues. Germline V gene sequence: CDR1 MNHNY, CDR2 SVGAGI (reference sequence). V dropped 6 bases and J dropped 4; count of bases not matched to a gene: 7. CDR3 DNA: TGTGCCAGCAGCCAGGGGACAGGGTTTTACAATGAGCAGTTCTTC. This translates into CASSQGTGFYNEQFF.

This chain connects TRBV13 to TRBJ1-2; maybe TRBD1 (5 bases). The CDR3 runs 15 residues. Germline V gene lookup returns CDR1 PRHDT and CDR2 FYEKMQ (reference sequence). V gave up 4 bases and J gave up 3 bases, with 15 bases separating them. Written as DNA, the CDR3 is TGTGCCAGCAGCTGGGGTGTATGGGGCCACTATGGCTACACCTTC. This sequence encodes CASSWGVWGHYGYTF.

This sequence joins TRBV6-1 and TRBJ2-7, with TRBD1 matching 10 bases. Trimming removed 10 bases from V and 5 bases from J; junction bases left unmatched: 11. Germline V gives CDR1 MNHNS, CDR2 SASEGT. The CDR3 is 14 amino acids. CDR3 bases: TGTGCCACCACAAGAGGACAGGGGGACCACGAGCAGTACTTC. Its protein is CATTRGQGDHEQYF.

The J gene is TRBJ2-5, the V gene TRBV30; 11 positions agree with TRBD1. The germline V gene encodes CDR1 GTSNPN and CDR2 SVGIG (reference sequence). The CDR3 runs to 13 residues. The J segment lost 5 bases and the V segment lost 7 bases, leaving 6 bases of the junction unmatched. The CDR3 sequence is CAFQRDRGETQYF. The CDR3 region has the DNA TGTGCCTTCCAACGGGACAGGGGGGAGACCCAGTACTTC.

This clone was picked up a small number of times. The chain carries TRBV10-3 and TRBJ1-1, with D perhaps TRBD1 (5 bases). CDR3 size: 12 residues. In germline, CDR1 is ENHRY, CDR2 SYGVKD. V was shortened by 10 bases and J by 0 bases, with 9 bases between the two germline ends. The CDR3 nucleotides read TGTGCCACCGGGGGTCTGAACACTGAAGCTTTCTTT. It yields the protein CATGGLNTEAFF.

The sample holds a few counts of this clone. The chain employs TRBV4-1 and TRBJ2-4; 8 bases agree with TRBD2. Trimming removed 4 bases from V and 5 bases from J; junction bases left unmatched: 13. CDR1 is MGHRA, CDR2 YSYEKL, per germline. The CDR3 length is 17 residues. The CDR3 sequence is CASSPGSGGGPQNIQYF. DNA of the CDR3: TGCGCCAGCAGCCCAGGATCGGGCGGGGGGCCGCAAAACATTCAGTACTTC.

The rearrangement uses TRBV5-4 and TRBJ2-7; TRBD1 agrees at 7 bases. The germline V gene encodes CDR1 SGHNT and CDR2 YYREEE (reference sequence). This CDR3 spans 12 amino acids. The ends lost 4 bases at V and 8 bases at J; junction bases unmatched: 6. CDR3 protein: CASSPPQGKQYF. CDR3 DNA: TGTGCCAGCAGCCCACCACAGGGGAAGCAGTACTTC.

The chain uses TRBV11-3 and TRBJ2-5; D gene ambiguous. The CDR3 has 9 amino acids. Germline V gene lookup returns CDR1 SGHNT and CDR2 YENEEA. The V gene lost 10 bases and the J gene lost 5 bases, with 5 bases spanning the gap. The CDR3 region has the DNA TGTGCCACTACGGAGACCCAGTACTTC. It translates to CATTETQYF.

This clone was recorded a few times. The V call is TRBV6-6, the J call TRBJ2-1; 8 bases align to TRBD2. Unmatched junction bases numbered 8, after V lost 6 bases and J lost 4 bases. The CDR3 contains 15 residues. Germline V gene lookup returns CDR1 MNHNY and CDR2 SVGAGI (reference sequence). The CDR3 sequence: CASREGGGLYNEQFF. The CDR3 coding sequence is TGTGCCAGCAGGGAGGGCGGGGGGCTATACAATGAGCAGTTCTTC.

The rearrangement joins TRBV9 to TRBJ2-3; D is possibly TRBD1 (5 bases). Trimming stripped 2 bases from V and 4 bases from J, with 14 bases between. CDR1 SGDLS and CDR2 YYNGEE come from the germline V gene. The CDR3 consists of 15 residues. The CDR3: CASSVTASFADTQYF. The DNA for the CDR3 is TGTGCCAGCAGCGTGACAGCGAGTTTCGCAGATACGCAGTATTTT.

The chain combines TRBV5-6 with TRBJ1-1, with D hard to call. The germline V and J ends were trimmed by 0 bases and 1 base, with 7 bases remaining between them. The CDR3 length is 14 residues. Germline V gene sequence: CDR1 SGHDT, CDR2 YYEEEE. The CDR3 DNA reads as TGTGCCAGCAGCTTGGGTGACACGAACACTGAAGCTTTCTTT. Its translation is CASSLGDTNTEAFF.

This clone has only one observation. This chain uses TRBV5-1 with TRBJ1-6; no firm D call. Trimming cost V 2 bases and J 0 bases, with 6 bases left between them. Germline V gene lookup returns CDR1 SGHRS and CDR2 YFSETQ. This CDR3 is 15 amino acids long. The CDR3 loop reads CASSFSSSYNSPLHF. The CDR3 DNA reads as TGCGCCAGCAGCTTTTCGAGCTCCTATAATTCACCCCTCCACTTT.

The rearrangement links TRBV2 to TRBJ2-5, with TRBD1 matching 7 bases. The CDR3 is 14 amino acids. Germline loops: CDR1 SNHLY, CDR2 FYNNEI. With V trimmed by 6 bases and J by 3 bases, 7 bases remained unmatched. CDR3 coding DNA: TGTGCCAGCAGGTACCGGGACAGCAAAGAGACCCAGTACTTC. Translating it yields CASRYRDSKETQYF. The full variable domain, its missing parts supplied by reference TRBV2 and TRBJ2-5, is EPEVTQTPSHQVTQMGQEVILRCVPISNHLYFYWYRQILGQKVEFLVSFYNNEISEKSEIFDDQFSVERPDGSNFTLKIRSTKLEDSAMYFCASRYRDSKETQYFGPGTRLLVL.

The rearrangement uses TRBV4-1 and TRBJ2-5; TRBD2 might be the D (6 bases). Trimming left V 2 bases short and J 1 base short, with 11 bases between. Per the germline V gene, CDR1 is MGHRA and CDR2 is YSYEKL. This CDR3 has 15 residues. Here the CDR3 DNA reads TGCGCCAGCAGCCAAAGCCCGGGGGTCCAAGAGACCCAGTACTTC. It yields the protein CASSQSPGVQETQYF.

V usage is TRBV4-1 and J usage is TRBJ2-3; the match to TRBD2 covers 8 bases. Germline CDR1 reads MGHRA; CDR2 reads YSYEKL. The CDR3 consists of 14 residues. The ends lost 1 base at V and 7 bases at J; junction bases unmatched: 4. The CDR3 coding sequence is TGCGCCAGCAGCCAAGCGGGGGGGCGTAATACGCAGTATTTT. Translating gives CASSQAGGRNTQYF.

This clone was detected once. The V gene is TRBV5-1, the J gene TRBJ1-1; 7 bases match TRBD1. CDR3 length: 14 amino acids. The V and J ends lost 4 bases and 5 bases, in that order; junction bases with no gene match: 8. The germline V gene has CDR1 SGHRS and CDR2 YFSETQ. This CDR3 reads CASSINRGGTEAFF. The CDR3 region has the DNA TGCGCCAGCAGCATAAACAGGGGTGGGACTGAAGCTTTCTTT.

The rearrangement uses TRBV28 and TRBJ1-5; 12 bases are a match to TRBD1. Trimming cost V 5 bases and J 2 bases; bases outside gene matches: 4. Germline V lookup: CDR1 MDHEN, CDR2 SYDVKM. The CDR3 extends over 16 amino acids. The CDR3 DNA reads TGTGCCAGCAGTGACCGGGACAGGGGGCGCAATCAGCCCCAGCATTTT. Its translation: CASSDRDRGRNQPQHF. Full variable domain (rest looked up from reference TRBV28 and TRBJ1-5): DVKVTQSSRYLVKRTGEKVFLECVQDMDHENMFWYRQDPGLGLRLIYFSYDVKMKEKGDIPEGYSVSREKKERFSLILESASTNQTSMYLCASSDRDRGRNQPQHFGDGTRLSIL.

The chain couples TRBV30 to TRBJ2-7, with 10 positions matching TRBD1. The germline gives CDR1 GTSNPN, CDR2 SVGIG (reference sequence). The CDR3 is made up of 15 amino acids. V gave up 2 bases and J gave up 4 bases; unmatched junction bases: 8. The chain's CDR3 is CAWSSPTGQGYEQYF. In nucleotides, the CDR3 is TGTGCCTGGAGTTCTCCCACGGGACAGGGGTACGAGCAGTACTTC.

V gene TRBV1 combines with J gene TRBJ2-7; the D call in the table, TRBD2, was not verified against the DNA. TRBV1 is listed as a pseudogene. This CDR3 contains 11 residues. CDR3 protein: CTSSRIYEQYF. The CDR3 DNA is TGCACCAGCAGCCGTATCTACGAGCAGTACTTC.

The V call is TRBV5-1, the J call TRBJ2-6; 9 bases fit TRBD1. The CDR3 is made up of 19 amino acids. V dropped 6 bases and J dropped 0; count of bases not matched to a gene: 13. Germline values: CDR1 SGHRS, CDR2 YFSETQ. CDR3 bases: TGCGCCAGCACCCTCCGTGCGGGACAGGGCCTCTCTGGGGCCAACGTCCTGACTTTC. It is translated as CASTLRAGQGLSGANVLTF.